This T cell receptor (beta chain) was sequenced in a study of beta chain features in type 1 diabetes. Study-wide results and caveats: Moderately but significantly shorter TCRB CDR3s were found in Type 1 diabetes patients in all four CD4+ subsets.

This clone was seen a few times. The target antigen is unknown. One heparinised blood draw averaging around 100 mL was given by each donor. All sorted populations exceeded 95% purity. The germline CDR1 and CDR2 sequences are SNHLY and FYNNEI. The V end lost 7 bases, the J end lost 9 bases, and 9 bases lay between the germline ends. This CDR3 has 11 residues. What was sequenced were expressed TCRB transcripts, since all of the isolated RNA had been reverse transcribed. The table came from immunoSEQ multiplex PCR; TCRdb's copy has only in-frame clones and leaves some out. This sample carries 200,000 to 300,000 clones, about a fifth of them seen once, and the ten largest clones take 0.028%.

The genes are TRBV2 and TRBJ2-2, with a tentative D call TRBD2 (6 bases). The TCR comes from a woman between 35 and 50 years old with type 1 diabetes. The source material was naive CD4+ T cells from blood. Here the CDR3 reads CASTGDRELFF. CDR3 nucleotides: TGTGCCAGCACGGGGGACCGGGAGCTGTTTTTT.